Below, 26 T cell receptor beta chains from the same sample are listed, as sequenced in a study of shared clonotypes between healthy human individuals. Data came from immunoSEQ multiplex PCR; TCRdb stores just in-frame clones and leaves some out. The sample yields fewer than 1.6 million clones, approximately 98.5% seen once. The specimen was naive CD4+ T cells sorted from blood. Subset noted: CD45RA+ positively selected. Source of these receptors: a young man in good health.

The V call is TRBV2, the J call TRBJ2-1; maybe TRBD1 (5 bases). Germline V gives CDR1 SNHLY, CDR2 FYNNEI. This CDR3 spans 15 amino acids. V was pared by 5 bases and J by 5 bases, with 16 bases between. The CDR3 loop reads CASSSRPGPDNEQFF. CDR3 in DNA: TGTGCCAGCAGTTCACGGCCAGGGCCGGACAATGAGCAGTTCTTC.

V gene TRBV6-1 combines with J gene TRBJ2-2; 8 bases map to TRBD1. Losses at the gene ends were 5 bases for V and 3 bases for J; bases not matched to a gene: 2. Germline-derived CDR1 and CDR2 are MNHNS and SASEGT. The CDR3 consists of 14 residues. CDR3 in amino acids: CASSNRGDTGELFF. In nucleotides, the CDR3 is TGTGCCAGCAGTAACAGGGGGGACACCGGGGAGCTGTTTTTT.

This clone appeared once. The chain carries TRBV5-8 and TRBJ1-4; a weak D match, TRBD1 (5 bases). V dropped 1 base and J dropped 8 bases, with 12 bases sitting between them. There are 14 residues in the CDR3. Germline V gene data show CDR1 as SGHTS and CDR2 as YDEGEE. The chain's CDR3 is CASSLYGGEEKLFF. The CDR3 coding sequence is TGTGCCAGCAGCTTGTATGGAGGGGAGGAAAAACTGTTTTTT.

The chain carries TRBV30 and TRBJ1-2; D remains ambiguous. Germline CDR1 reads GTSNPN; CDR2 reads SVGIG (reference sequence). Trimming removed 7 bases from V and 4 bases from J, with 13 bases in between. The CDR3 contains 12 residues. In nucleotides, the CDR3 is TGTGCCTACTCCTCCGGGTCCTATGGCTACACCTTC. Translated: CAYSSGSYGYTF.

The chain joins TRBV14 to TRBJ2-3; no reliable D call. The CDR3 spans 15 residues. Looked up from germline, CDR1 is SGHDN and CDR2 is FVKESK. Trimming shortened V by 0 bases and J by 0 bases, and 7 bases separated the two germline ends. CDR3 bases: TGTGCCAGCAGCCAAGAGAGACATAGCACAGATACGCAGTATTTT. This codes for CASSQERHSTDTQYF.

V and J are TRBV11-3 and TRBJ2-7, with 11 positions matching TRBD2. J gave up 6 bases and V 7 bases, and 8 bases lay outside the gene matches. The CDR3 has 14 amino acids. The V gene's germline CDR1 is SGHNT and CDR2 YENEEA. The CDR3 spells CASKESSGRGEQYF. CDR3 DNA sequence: TGTGCCAGCAAAGAAAGTAGCGGGAGGGGCGAGCAGTACTTC.

Here the CDR3 DNA reads TGCGCCAGCAGCCTAGTTCTAGCGGGAGAATCTGGGGCCAACGTCCTGACTTTC. It encodes CASSLVLAGESGANVLTF. The rearrangement uses TRBV5-1 and TRBJ2-6, with TRBD2 identical over 10 bases. CDR3 length: 18 residues. J was trimmed by 1 base and V by 4 bases; bases with no gene match: 8. Germline lookup yields CDR1 SGHRS and CDR2 YFSETQ.

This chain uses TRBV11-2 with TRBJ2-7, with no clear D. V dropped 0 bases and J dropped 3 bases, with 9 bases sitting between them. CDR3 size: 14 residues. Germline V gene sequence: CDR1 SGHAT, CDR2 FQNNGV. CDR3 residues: CASSLDGQIYEQYF. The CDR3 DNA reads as TGTGCCAGCAGCTTAGACGGGCAGATCTACGAGCAGTACTTC. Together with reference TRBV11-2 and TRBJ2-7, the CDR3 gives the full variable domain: EAGVAQSPRYKIIEKRQSVAFWCNPISGHATLYWYQQILGQGPKLLIQFQNNGVVDDSQLPKDRFSAERLKGVDSTLKIQPAKLEDSAVYLCASSLDGQIYEQYFGPGTRLTVT.

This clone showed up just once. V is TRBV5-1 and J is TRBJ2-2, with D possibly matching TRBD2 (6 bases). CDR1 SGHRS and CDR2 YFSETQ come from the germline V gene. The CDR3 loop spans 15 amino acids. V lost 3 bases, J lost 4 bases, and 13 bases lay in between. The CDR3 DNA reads TGCGCCAGCAGCTGGGACGGGACTCCCACCGGGGAGCTGTTTTTT. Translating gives CASSWDGTPTGELFF. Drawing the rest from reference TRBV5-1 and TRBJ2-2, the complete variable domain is KAGVTQTPRYLIKTRGQQVTLSCSPISGHRSVSWYQQTPGQGLQFLFEYFSETQRNKGNFPGRFSGRQFSNSRSEMNVSTLELGDSALYLCASSWDGTPTGELFFGEGSRLTVL.

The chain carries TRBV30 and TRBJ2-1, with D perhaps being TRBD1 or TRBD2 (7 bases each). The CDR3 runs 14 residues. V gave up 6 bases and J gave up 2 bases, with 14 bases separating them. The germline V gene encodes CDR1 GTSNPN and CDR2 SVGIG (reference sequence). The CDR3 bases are TGTGCCTGCATCGGGGGGACAGCCTACAATGAGCAGTTCTTC. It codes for CACIGGTAYNEQFF.

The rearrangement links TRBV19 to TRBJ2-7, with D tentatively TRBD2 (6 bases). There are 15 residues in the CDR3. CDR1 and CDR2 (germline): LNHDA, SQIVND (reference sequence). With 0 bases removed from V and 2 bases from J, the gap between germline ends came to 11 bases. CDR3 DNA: TGTGCCAGTAGTATAGATAGCGGCCGAACCTACGAGCAGTACTTC. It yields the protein CASSIDSGRTYEQYF.

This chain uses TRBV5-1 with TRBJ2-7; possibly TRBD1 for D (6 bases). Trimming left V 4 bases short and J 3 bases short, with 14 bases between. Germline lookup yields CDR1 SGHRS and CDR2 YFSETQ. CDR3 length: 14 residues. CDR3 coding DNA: TGCGCCAGCAGCAGGGACACGAGGCTCTACGAGCAGTACTTC. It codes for CASSRDTRLYEQYF.

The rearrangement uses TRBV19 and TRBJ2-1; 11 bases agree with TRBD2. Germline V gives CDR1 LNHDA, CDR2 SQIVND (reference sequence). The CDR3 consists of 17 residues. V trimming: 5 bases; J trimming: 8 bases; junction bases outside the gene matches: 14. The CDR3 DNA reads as TGTGCCAGTAGTTCCCCTCGGAGAACTAGCGGGAGCTATGAGCAGTTCTTC. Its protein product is CASSSPRRTSGSYEQFF.

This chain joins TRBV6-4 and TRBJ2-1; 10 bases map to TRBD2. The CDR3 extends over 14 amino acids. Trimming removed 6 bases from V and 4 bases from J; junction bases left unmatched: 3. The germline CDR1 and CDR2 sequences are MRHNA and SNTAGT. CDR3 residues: CASSRTSGYNEQFF. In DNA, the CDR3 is TGTGCCAGCAGCCGGACTAGCGGATACAATGAGCAGTTCTTC.

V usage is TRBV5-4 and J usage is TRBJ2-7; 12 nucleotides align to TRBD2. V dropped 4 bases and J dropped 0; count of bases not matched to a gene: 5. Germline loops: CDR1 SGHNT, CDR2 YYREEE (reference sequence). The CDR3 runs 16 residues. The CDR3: CASSRGTSGLSYEQYF. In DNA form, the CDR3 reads TGTGCCAGCAGCCGGGGGACTAGCGGGCTCTCCTACGAGCAGTACTTC.

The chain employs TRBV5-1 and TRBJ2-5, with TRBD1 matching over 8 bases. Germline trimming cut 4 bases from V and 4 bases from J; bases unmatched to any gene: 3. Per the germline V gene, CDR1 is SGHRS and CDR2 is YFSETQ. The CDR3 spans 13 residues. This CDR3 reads CASSRGTGETQYF. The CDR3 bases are TGCGCCAGCAGCCGCGGGACAGGAGAGACCCAGTACTTC.

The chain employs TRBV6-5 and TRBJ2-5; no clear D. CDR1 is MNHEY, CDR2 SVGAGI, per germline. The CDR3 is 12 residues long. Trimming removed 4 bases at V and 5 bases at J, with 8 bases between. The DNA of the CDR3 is TGTGCCAGCAGTTTCTCTTGGGAGACCCAGTACTTC. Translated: CASSFSWETQYF.

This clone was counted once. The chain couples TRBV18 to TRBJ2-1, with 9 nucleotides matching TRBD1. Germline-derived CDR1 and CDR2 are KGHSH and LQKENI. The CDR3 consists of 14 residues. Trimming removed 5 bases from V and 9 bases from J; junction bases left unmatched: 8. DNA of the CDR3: TGTGCCAGCTCATCCCAGGGACAGGGAGGTGAGCAGTTCTTC. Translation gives CASSSQGQGGEQFF.

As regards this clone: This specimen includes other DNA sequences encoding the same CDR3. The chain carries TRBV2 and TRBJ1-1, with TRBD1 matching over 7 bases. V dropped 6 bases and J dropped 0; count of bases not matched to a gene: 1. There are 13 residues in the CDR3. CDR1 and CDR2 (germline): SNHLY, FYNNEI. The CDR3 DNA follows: TGTGCCAGCAGGGGACAGCTGAACACTGAAGCTTTCTTT. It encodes CASRGQLNTEAFF.

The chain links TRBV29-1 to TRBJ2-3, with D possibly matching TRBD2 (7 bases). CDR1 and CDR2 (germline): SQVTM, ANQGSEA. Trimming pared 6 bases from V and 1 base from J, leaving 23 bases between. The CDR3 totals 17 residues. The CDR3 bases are TGCAGCGTGACGCTATTGGGGAGGGGGGTTGGCACAGATACGCAGTATTTT. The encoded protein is CSVTLLGRGVGTDTQYF.

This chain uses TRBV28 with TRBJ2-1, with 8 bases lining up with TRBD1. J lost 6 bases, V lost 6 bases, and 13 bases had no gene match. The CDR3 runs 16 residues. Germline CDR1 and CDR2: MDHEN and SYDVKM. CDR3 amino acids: CASSPQETGDSNEQFF. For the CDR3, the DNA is TGTGCCAGCAGCCCCCAGGAGACAGGGGACAGCAATGAGCAGTTCTTC.

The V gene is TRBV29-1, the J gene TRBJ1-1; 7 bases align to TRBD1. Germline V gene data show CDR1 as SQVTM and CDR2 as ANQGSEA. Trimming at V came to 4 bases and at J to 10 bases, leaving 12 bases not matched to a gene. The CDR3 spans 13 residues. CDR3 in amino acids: CSVGAFLDRTAFF. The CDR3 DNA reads TGCAGCGTTGGGGCCTTTCTGGACAGGACAGCTTTCTTT.

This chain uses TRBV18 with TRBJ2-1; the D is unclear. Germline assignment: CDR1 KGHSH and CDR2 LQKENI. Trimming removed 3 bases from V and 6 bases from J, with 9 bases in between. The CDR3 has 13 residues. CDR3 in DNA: TGTGCCAGCTCACCCCGTCGGAGCAATGAGCAGTTCTTC. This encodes CASSPRRSNEQFF.

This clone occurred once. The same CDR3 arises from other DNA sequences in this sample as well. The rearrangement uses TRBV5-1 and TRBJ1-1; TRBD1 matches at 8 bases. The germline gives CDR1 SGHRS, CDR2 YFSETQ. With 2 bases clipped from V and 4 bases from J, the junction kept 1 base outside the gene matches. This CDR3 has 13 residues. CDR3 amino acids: CASSLQGGTEAFF. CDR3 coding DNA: TGCGCCAGCAGCTTACAGGGGGGCACTGAAGCTTTCTTT.

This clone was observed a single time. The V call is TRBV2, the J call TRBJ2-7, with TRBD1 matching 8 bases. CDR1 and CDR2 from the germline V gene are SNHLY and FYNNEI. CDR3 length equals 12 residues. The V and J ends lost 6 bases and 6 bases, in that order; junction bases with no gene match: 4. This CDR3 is CASSGQGSEQYF. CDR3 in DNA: TGTGCCAGCAGCGGACAGGGCTCCGAGCAGTACTTC.

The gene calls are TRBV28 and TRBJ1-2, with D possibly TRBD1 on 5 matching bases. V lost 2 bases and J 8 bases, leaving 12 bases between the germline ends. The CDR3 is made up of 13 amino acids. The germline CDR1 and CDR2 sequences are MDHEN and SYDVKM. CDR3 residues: CASSLLGDVGYTF. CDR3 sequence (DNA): TGTGCCAGCAGTTTACTAGGGGATGTAGGCTACACCTTC.